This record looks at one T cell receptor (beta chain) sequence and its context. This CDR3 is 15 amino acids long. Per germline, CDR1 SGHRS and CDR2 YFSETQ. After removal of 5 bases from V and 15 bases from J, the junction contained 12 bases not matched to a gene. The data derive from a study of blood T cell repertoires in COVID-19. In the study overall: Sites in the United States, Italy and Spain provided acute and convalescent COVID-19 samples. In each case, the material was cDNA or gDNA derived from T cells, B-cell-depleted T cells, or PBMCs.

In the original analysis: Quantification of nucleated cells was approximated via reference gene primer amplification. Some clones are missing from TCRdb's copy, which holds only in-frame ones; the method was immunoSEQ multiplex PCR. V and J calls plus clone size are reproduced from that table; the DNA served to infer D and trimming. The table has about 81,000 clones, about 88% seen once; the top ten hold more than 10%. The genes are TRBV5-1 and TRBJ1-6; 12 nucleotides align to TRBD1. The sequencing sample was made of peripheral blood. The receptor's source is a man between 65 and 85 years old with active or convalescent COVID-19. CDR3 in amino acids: CASSFAQGQGAILHF. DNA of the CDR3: TGCGCCAGCAGTTTTGCGCAGGGACAGGGGGCGATCCTCCACTTT. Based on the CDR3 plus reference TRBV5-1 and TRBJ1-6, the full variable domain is KAGVTQTPRYLIKTRGQQVTLSCSPISGHRSVSWYQQTPGQGLQFLFEYFSETQRNKGNFPGRFSGRQFSNSRSEMNVSTLELGDSALYLCASSFAQGQGAILHFGNGTRLTVT.